This T cell receptor (beta chain) was retrieved from a study of blood T cells in healthy people across ages (dated by TCRdb to between 2015 and 2017). For the study in its entirety: In model experiments, template switching captured about one uniquely barcoded TCR beta cDNA molecule for every two T cells. The study measured age-related changes in TCR beta repertoire diversity using deep sequencing normalized with unique cDNA molecular identifiers. The donors were split into four age groups: young (average about 16 years), middle-aged (39), aged (62) and long-lived (about 74). To avoid experimental bias, donors of different ages were distributed randomly across sequencing lanes. Using the same blood draw, the study looked at two additional independent replicas of 1 million unique cDNA reads for two donors, one aged 18 to 29 and the other aged 80 or older.

Compared with germline, V lacks 6 bases and J lacks 9 bases; bases without a gene match: 17. Inclusive of the bounding cysteine and phenylalanine, the CDR3 is 17 residues long. Just the 51-base CDR3 DNA is kept, in frame starting at base 1. The germline V gene (reference sequence) specifies MNHEY as CDR1 and SMNVEV as CDR2. The library relied on 5' RACE. For sequencing, an Illumina HiSeq 2500 was employed. The second PCR ran for about 7 to 11 cycles and used a J-beta primer mix along with a sample-barcoded 5' primer. A template-switch 5' adaptor carrying 12 random nucleotides introduced a unique molecular identifier onto each TCR beta cDNA molecule. Each sample yielded at least 2.5 million CDR3-containing paired-end reads. All of the RNA was converted into first-strand cDNA using the Mint cDNA synthesis kit, with a TRBC-specific oligonucleotide serving as the primer. After uracil-DNA glycosylase treatment, a first 18-cycle PCR used universal primers M1SS and BC2_uni_R on all cDNA. Concerning the study's data processing: Each sample was normalized by randomly selecting 1 million high-quality reads, each carrying a distinct molecular identifier. Reads sharing molecular identifiers were discarded rather than binned into consensus sequences. MiTCR, run with a Q25 quality threshold and the strictest error-elimination algorithm, handled CDR3 identification, clonotype clustering and error correction. A nonparametric unseen species model with Euler transformation was used to estimate a lower bound on total TCR beta diversity. TCRdb reran the public reads through fastp at Q25 and MiXCR, keeping productive beta chains. Every CDR3 protein is listed once, alongside the most common genes and DNA of its rows. TCRdb assigned the V and J calls; the authors' analysis was not used. The sample table contains 550,000 to 700,000 distinct CDR3 sequences; only one count was recorded for 25% to 30% of them. The top ten clonotypes cover about a fifth of the sample.

The 35 to 40 donors, aged roughly 6 to 95 years, were systemically healthy Caucasian individuals from Russia. Each donor gave ten milliliters of peripheral blood, collected into EDTA-treated Vacutainer tubes. Ficoll-Paque density-gradient centrifugation was used to isolate PBMCs, with at least 7 million per sample. Total RNA was extracted from PBMCs with Trizol reagent, with at least 6 micrograms obtained per sample. For every donor, an aliquot of PBMCs went through flow cytometry to measure the percentages of naive CD45RAhigh/CD27high T cells. Broad study findings and their caveats: Observed TCR beta diversity correlated strongly with the percentage of naive T cells measured by flow cytometry. Donor CMV infection status was unknown, potentially confounding age-related changes in expanded clonotypes. Estimates of total diversity from one million sequenced T cells were regarded as lower bounds and underestimates. Compared with the aged group, more naive CD4+ T cells, fewer expanded clones and increased TCR diversity were shown by the long-lived group, suggesting age selection. Conclusive comparison of naive and antigen-experienced compartments was prevented by the profiling of bulk unsorted PBMCs. Observed TCR beta diversity per million T cells fell roughly linearly with age, and a significant reduction was already apparent by age around 36.

This clonotype occurred a few times. The antigen this receptor binds is unknown. No qualities accompany the bases; no much larger clone lies one base away. The sequencing sample was made of blood. The V and J segments used are TRBV27 and TRBJ2-3; 11 bases in the junction line up with TRBD2. The TCR originated in a woman in her seventies in good health. The CDR3 region: CASSLLGSSGGRGTQYF. Here is the DNA: TGTGCCAGCAGCTTGCTCGGTTCTAGCGGGGGGCGGGGGACGCAGTATTTT.